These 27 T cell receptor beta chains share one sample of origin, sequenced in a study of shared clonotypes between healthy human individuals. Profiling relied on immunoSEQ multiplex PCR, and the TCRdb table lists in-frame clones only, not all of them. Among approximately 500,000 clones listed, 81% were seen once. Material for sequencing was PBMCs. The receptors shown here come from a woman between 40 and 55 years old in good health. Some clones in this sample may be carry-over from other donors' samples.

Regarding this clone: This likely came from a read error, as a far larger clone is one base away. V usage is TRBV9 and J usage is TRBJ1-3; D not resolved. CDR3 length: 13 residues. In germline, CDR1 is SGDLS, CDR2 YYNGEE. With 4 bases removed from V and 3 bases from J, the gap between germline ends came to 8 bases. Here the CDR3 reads CASSPRGGNTIYF. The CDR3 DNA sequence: TGTGCCAGCAGCCCCCGGGGTGGAAACACCATATATTTT.

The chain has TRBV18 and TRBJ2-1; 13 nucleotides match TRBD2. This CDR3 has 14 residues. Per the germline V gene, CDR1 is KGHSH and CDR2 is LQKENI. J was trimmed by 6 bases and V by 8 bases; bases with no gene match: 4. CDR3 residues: CASQGTSGTNEQFF. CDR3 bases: TGTGCCAGCCAAGGGACTAGCGGGACCAATGAGCAGTTCTTC.

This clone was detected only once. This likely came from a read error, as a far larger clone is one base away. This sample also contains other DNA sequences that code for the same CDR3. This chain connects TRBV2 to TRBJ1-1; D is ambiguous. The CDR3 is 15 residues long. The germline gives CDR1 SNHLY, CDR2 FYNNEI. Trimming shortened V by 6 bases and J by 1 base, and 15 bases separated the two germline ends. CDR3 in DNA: TGTGCCAGCAGGGTTGGATTGATCCAGAACACTGAAGCTTTCTTT. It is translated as CASRVGLIQNTEAFF. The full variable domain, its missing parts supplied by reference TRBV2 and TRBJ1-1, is EPEVTQTPSHQVTQMGQEVILRCVPISNHLYFYWYRQILGQKVEFLVSFYNNEISEKSEIFDDQFSVERPDGSNFTLKIRSTKLEDSAMYFCASRVGLIQNTEAFFGQGTRLTVV.

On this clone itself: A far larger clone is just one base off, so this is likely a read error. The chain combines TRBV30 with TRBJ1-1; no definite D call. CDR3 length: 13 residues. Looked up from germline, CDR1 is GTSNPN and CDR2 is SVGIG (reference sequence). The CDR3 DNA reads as TGTGCCTGGGAGGGAAACATGAACGCTGAAGCTTTCTTT. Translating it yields CAWEGNMNAEAFF.

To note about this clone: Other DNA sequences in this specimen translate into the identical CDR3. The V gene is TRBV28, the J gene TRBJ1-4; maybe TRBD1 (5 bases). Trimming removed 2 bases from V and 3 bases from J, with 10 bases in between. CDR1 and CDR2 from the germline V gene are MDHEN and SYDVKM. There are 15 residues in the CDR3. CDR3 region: CASSLGGAANEKLFF. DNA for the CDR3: TGTGCCAGCAGTTTAGGAGGGGCGGCTAATGAAAAACTGTTTTTT.

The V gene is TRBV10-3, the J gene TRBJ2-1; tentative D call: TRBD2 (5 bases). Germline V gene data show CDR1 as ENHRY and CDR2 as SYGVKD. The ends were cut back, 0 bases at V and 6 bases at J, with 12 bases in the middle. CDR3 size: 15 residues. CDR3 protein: CAISESIQRPNEQFF. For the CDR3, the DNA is TGTGCCATCAGTGAGTCGATCCAGCGGCCCAATGAGCAGTTCTTC.

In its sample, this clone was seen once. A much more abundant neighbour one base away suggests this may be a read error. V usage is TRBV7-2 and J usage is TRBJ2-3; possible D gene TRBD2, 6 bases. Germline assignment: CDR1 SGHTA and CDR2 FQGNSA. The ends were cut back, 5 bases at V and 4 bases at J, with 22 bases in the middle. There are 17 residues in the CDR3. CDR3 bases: TGTGCCAGCAGCAGAATTTCTAGCGTGAGGGCCGCAGATACGCAGTATTTT. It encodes CASSRISSVRAADTQYF.

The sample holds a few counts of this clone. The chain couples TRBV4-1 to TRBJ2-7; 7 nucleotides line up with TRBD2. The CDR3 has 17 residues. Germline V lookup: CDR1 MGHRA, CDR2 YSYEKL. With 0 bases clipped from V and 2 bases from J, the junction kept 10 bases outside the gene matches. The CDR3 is CASSQEMVGGPPYEQYF. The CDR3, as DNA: TGCGCCAGCAGCCAAGAAATGGTGGGAGGGCCCCCCTACGAGCAGTACTTC.

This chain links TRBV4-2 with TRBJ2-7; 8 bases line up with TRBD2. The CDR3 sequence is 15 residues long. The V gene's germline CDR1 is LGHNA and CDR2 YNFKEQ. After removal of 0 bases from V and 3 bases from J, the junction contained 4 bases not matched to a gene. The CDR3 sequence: CASSQDGGRFYEQYF. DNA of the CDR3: TGTGCCAGCAGCCAAGACGGCGGGAGGTTCTACGAGCAGTACTTC.

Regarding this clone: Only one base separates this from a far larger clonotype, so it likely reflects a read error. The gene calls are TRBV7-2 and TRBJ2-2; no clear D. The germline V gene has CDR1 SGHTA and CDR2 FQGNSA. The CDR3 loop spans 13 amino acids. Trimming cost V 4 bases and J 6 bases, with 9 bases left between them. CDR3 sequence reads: CASSYYSAGELFF. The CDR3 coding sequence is TGTGCCAGCAGCTATTATTCCGCCGGGGAGCTGTTTTTT.

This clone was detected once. CDR3 nucleotides: TGTGCCAGCCTAGCGGGAGTCGGGGCCTACGAGCAGTACTTC. Its protein product is CASLAGVGAYEQYF. This rearrangement joins TRBV10-3 to TRBJ2-7; TRBD2 matches at 10 bases. The CDR3 consists of 14 residues. The V gene end was trimmed by 10 bases and the J gene end by 2 bases; junction bases not matched to a gene: 8. Looked up from germline, CDR1 is ENHRY and CDR2 is SYGVKD.

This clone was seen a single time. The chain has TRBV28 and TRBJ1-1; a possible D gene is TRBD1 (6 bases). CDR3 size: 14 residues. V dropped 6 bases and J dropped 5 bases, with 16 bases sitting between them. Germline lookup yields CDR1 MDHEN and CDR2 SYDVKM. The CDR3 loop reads CASSNTGLGTEAFF. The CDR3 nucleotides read TGTGCCAGCAGCAACACAGGGTTAGGGACTGAAGCTTTCTTT.

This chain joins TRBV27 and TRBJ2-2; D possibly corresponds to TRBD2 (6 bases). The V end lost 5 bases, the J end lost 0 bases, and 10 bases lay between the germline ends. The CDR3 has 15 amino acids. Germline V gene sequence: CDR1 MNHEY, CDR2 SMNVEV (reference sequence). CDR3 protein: CASSLLASNTGELFF. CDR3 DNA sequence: TGTGCCAGCAGTCTCCTAGCGTCGAACACCGGGGAGCTGTTTTTT.

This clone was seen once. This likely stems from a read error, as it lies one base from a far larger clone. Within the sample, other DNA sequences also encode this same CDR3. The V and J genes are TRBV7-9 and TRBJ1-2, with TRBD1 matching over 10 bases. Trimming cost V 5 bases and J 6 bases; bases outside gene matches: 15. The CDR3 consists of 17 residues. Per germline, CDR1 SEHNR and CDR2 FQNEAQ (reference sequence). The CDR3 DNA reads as TGTGCCAGCAGCGATTCGGGGACAGGGGTCAATAGCGATGGCTACACCTTC. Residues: CASSDSGTGVNSDGYTF.

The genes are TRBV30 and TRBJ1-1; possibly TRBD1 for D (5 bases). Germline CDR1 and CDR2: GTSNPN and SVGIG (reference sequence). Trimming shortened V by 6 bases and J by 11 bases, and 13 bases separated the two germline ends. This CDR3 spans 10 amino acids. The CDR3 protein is CACASWGAFF. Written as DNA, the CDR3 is TGTGCCTGTGCGTCATGGGGGGCTTTCTTT. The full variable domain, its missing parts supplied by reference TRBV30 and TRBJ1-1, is SQTIHQWPATLVQPVGSPLSLECTVEGTSNPNLYWYRQAAGRGLQLLFYSVGIGQISSEVPQNLSASRPQDRQFILSSKKLLLSDSGFYLCACASWGAFFGQGTRLTVV.

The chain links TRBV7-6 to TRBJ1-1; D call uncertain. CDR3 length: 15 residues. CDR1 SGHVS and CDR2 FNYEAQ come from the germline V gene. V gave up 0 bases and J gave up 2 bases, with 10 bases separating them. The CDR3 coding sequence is TGTGCCAGCAGCTTAGCGGGGTTGGGAAACACTGAAGCTTTCTTT. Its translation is CASSLAGLGNTEAFF.

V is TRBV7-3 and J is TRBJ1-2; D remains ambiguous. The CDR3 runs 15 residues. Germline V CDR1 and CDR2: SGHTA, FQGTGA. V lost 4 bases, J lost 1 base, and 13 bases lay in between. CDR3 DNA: TGTGCCAGCAGCTGGGCGGCAAAACTTAACTATGGCTACACCTTC. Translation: CASSWAAKLNYGYTF.

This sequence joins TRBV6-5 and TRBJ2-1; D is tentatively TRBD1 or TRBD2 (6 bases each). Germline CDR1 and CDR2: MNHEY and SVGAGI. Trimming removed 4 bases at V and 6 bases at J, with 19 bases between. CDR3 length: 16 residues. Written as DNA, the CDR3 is TGTGCCAGCAGTTCCCATCTAGGAGGGGGGAGCAATGAGCAGTTCTTC. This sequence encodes CASSSHLGGGSNEQFF.

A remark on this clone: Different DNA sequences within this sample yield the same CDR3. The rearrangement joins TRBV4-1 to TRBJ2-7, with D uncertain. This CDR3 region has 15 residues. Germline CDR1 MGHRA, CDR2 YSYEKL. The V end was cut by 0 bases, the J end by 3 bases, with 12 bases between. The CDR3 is CASSQDRGNYYEQYF. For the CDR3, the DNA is TGCGCCAGCAGCCAAGATCGAGGCAACTACTACGAGCAGTACTTC.

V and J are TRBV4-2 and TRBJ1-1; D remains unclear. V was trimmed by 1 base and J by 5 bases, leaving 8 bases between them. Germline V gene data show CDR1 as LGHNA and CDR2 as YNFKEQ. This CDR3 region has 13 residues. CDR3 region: CASSQGRGTEAFF. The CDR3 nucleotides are TGTGCCAGCAGCCAAGGGCGCGGTACTGAAGCTTTCTTT.

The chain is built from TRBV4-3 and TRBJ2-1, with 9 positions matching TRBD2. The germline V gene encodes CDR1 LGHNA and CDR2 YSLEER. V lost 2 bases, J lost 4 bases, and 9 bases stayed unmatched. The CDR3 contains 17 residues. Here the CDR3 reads CASSQWAVAGAYNEQFF. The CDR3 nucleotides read TGCGCCAGCAGCCAATGGGCAGTAGCGGGGGCGTACAATGAGCAGTTCTTC.

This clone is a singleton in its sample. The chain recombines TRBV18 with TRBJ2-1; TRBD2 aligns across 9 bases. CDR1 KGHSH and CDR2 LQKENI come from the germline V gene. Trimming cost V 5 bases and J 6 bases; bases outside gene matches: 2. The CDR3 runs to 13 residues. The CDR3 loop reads CASSTTSGNEQFF. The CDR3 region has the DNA TGTGCCAGCTCAACGACTAGCGGCAATGAGCAGTTCTTC.

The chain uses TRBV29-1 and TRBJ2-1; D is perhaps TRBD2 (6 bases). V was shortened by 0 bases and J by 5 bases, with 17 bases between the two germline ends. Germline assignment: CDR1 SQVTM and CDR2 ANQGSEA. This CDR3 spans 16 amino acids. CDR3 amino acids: CSVEDRGRESHNEQFF. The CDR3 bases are TGCAGCGTTGAAGATCGCGGGCGGGAATCCCACAATGAGCAGTTCTTC.

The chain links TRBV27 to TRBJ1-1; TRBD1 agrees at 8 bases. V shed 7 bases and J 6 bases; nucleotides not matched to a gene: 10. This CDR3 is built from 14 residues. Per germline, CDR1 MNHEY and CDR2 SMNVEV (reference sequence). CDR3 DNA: TGTGCCAGCAAAAAACAGGGGGTTCACGCTGAAGCTTTCTTT. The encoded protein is CASKKQGVHAEAFF.

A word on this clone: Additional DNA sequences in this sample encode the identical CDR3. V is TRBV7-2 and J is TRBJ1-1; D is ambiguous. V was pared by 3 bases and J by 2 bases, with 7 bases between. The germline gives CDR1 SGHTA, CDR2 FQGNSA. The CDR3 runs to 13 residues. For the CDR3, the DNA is TGTGCCAGCAGCTTTGGCAGAAACACTGAAGCTTTCTTT. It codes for CASSFGRNTEAFF.

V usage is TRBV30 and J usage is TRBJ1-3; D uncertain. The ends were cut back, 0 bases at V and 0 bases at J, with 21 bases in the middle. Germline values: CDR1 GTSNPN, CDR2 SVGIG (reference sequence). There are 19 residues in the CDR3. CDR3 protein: CAWSVEVSLTGNSGNTIYF. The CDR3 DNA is TGTGCCTGGAGTGTAGAGGTCTCTTTGACGGGGAACTCTGGAAACACCATATATTTT.

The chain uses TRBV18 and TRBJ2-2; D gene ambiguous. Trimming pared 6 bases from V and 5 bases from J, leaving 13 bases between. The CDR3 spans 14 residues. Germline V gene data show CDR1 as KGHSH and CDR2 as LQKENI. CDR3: CASSHRTRTGELFF. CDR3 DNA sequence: TGTGCCAGCTCCCACCGGACGAGAACCGGGGAGCTGTTTTTT. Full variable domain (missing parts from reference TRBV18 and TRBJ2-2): NAGVMQNPRHLVRRRGQEARLRCSPMKGHSHVYWYRQLPEEGLKFMVYLQKENIIDESGMPKERFSAEFPKEGPSILRIQQVVRGDSAAYFCASSHRTRTGELFFGEGSRLTVL.